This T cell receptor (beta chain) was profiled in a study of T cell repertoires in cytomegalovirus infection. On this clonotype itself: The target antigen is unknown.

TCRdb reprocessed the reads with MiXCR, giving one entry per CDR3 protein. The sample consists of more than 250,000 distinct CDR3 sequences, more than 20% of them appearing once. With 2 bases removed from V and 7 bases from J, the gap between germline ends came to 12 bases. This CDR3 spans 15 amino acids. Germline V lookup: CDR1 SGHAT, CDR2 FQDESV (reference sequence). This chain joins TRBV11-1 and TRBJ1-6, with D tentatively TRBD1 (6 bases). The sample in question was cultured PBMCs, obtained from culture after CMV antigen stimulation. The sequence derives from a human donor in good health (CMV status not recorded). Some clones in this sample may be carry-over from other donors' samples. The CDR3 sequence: CASSLTDRINSPLHF. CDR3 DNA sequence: TGTGCCAGCAGCTTAACCGACAGGATCAATTCACCCCTCCACTTT.